Below are 11 T cell receptor beta chains sequenced from a single sample in a study of T cells in Graves' hyperthyroidism and ophthalmopathy. It was RNA transcripts that yielded the amplified TCR beta CDR3 regions. TCR CDR3 underwent first-round RT-PCR with the HTBI primer set. Each CDR3 protein gets one entry after TCRdb re-called the multiplex PCR reads with MiXCR. The repertoire holds approximately 360,000 distinct CDR3 sequences, with 25% as singletons. Source material: blood. These receptors came from a man in his fifties or sixties with Graves' hyperthyroidism.

The CDR3 loop is CASSAGTAQETQYF. CDR3 DNA: TGCGCCAGCAGCGCCGGGACAGCACAAGAGACCCAGTACTTC. J is TRBJ2-5 and V is TRBV5-1; 7 bases fit TRBD1. Germline trimming cut 4 bases from V and 2 bases from J; bases unmatched to any gene: 5. Germline-derived CDR1 and CDR2 are SGHRS and YFSETQ. The CDR3 runs 14 residues.

This clonotype was seen a few times. The CDR3 protein is CSARDPLGDEKLFF. CDR3 nucleotide sequence: TGCAGTGCTAGAGATCCATTAGGGGATGAAAAACTGTTTTTT. V gene TRBV20-1 combines with J gene TRBJ1-4; D might be TRBD1 (5 bases). The V end was cut by 0 bases, the J end by 6 bases, with 11 bases between. The CDR3 totals 14 residues. Germline assignment: CDR1 DFQATT and CDR2 SNEGSKA (reference sequence).

The sample holds a few counts of this clonotype. The chain recombines TRBV20-1 with TRBJ2-7; D is perhaps TRBD2 (6 bases). This CDR3 is built from 12 residues. Germline V CDR1 and CDR2: DFQATT, SNEGSKA (reference sequence). With 6 bases removed from V and 3 bases from J, the gap between germline ends came to 12 bases. CDR3 loop: CSATRGNYEQYF. The DNA for the CDR3 is TGCAGTGCAACGCGGGGAAACTACGAGCAGTACTTC.

This clonotype came up a few times. The gene calls are TRBV5-1 and TRBJ2-3, with D uncertain. The CDR3 is made up of 13 amino acids. In germline, CDR1 is SGHRS, CDR2 YFSETQ. V dropped 4 bases and J dropped 2 bases, with 8 bases sitting between them. In DNA, the CDR3 is TGCGCCAGCAGCCCGGGCCCCACAGATACGCAGTATTTT. Protein product: CASSPGPTDTQYF. Complete variable domain (other parts from reference TRBV5-1 and TRBJ2-3): KAGVTQTPRYLIKTRGQQVTLSCSPISGHRSVSWYQQTPGQGLQFLFEYFSETQRNKGNFPGRFSGRQFSNSRSEMNVSTLELGDSALYLCASSPGPTDTQYFGPGTRLTVL.

The genes are TRBV5-1 and TRBJ2-7, with 8 bases matching TRBD1. Germline V CDR1 and CDR2: SGHRS, YFSETQ. J lost 3 bases, V lost 0 bases, and 8 bases had no gene match. CDR3 size: 16 residues. CDR3 DNA sequence: TGCGCCAGCAGCTTGGGGAAGGACAGGGCGGACTACGAGCAGTACTTC. This sequence encodes CASSLGKDRADYEQYF.

V is TRBV5-1 and J is TRBJ2-5, with 8 nucleotides matching TRBD2. Trimming removed 5 bases from V and 5 bases from J; junction bases left unmatched: 14. Germline loops: CDR1 SGHRS, CDR2 YFSETQ. CDR3 size: 16 residues. CDR3 sequence: CASRASGRVSVETQYF. The CDR3 nucleotides are TGCGCCAGCAGAGCCAGCGGGAGAGTATCCGTGGAGACCCAGTACTTC.

This clonotype showed up many times. The chain joins TRBV29-1 to TRBJ1-1; 7 positions agree with TRBD1. Germline CDR1 is SQVTM and CDR2 is ANQGSEA. This CDR3 is 12 amino acids long. After removal of 3 bases from V and 11 bases from J, the junction contained 9 bases not matched to a gene. The CDR3: CSVDIPGTVAFF. The CDR3 DNA follows: TGCAGCGTTGACATACCTGGGACAGTCGCTTTCTTT.

Regarding this clonotype: A much larger clone differs by one base, so this may be a read error. The chain combines TRBV7-2 with TRBJ2-1; either TRBD1 or TRBD2 may supply D (5 bases each). Per the germline V gene, CDR1 is SGHTA and CDR2 is FQGNSA. The CDR3 runs to 18 residues. V dropped 4 bases and J dropped 0 bases, with 19 bases sitting between them. The CDR3 is CASSSGTKDASSYNEQFF. In DNA form, the CDR3 reads TGTGCCAGCAGCTCCGGGACCAAAGACGCTAGCTCCTACAATGAGCAGTTCTTC.

The chain joins TRBV30 to TRBJ2-4; D is perhaps TRBD2 (7 bases). Germline V gene data show CDR1 as GTSNPN and CDR2 as SVGIG (reference sequence). The CDR3 is made up of 14 amino acids. V dropped 5 bases and J dropped 0 bases, with 11 bases sitting between them. CDR3 DNA sequence: TGTGCCTGGGGGGGGGGGCTAGCCAAAAACATTCAGTACTTC. Encoded protein: CAWGGGLAKNIQYF.

This clonotype was recorded at least ten times. This sequence joins TRBV4-1 and TRBJ2-5, with D possibly matching TRBD1 (5 bases). Germline V CDR1 and CDR2: MGHRA, YSYEKL. V was shortened by 0 bases and J by 4 bases, with 12 bases between the two germline ends. This CDR3 is built from 15 residues. CDR3 residues: CASSQEGPPRETQYF. The CDR3 DNA reads TGCGCCAGCAGCCAAGAGGGGCCTCCCAGAGAGACCCAGTACTTC.

A few counts support this clonotype. The V and J genes are TRBV5-1 and TRBJ2-3, with D possibly TRBD1 on 6 matching bases. Trimming removed 4 bases from V and 2 bases from J, with 14 bases in between. The CDR3 spans 15 residues. Germline V gives CDR1 SGHRS, CDR2 YFSETQ. As DNA, the CDR3 is TGCGCCAGCAGCACCCCCGGACAGTTCACAGATACGCAGTATTTT. Translation gives CASSTPGQFTDTQYF.